The 2 T cell receptor beta chains in this list originate from one sample, sequenced in a study of shared clonotypes between healthy human individuals (dated by TCRdb to 2019 to 2021). CD8 naive samples were obtained by positive selection for CCR7 among CD45RO-negative cells, yielding a CD45RA+CCR7+ population from which TemRA cells were excluded. The library relied on the immunoSEQ multiplex PCR assay. Imported from immuneACCESS, the table was reduced by TCRdb to in-frame sequences with V and J called. These copies leave out some clones; in studies compared against another copy, an unresolved V gene accounts for under half, and the cause of the remainder is not known. This sample is represented by millions of clones; approximately 94% of them were singletons. 1.1% of the sample belongs to the ten largest clones. Specimen: naive CD8+ T cells sorted from blood. The sample's cell subset or site label, decoded: CD45RA+CCR7+. The receptors stem from a man in his late teens or twenties in good health.

This chain's CDR3 is CASSPGKDGLETQYF. CDR3 DNA: TGTGCCAGCAGCCCGGGCAAGGACGGTTTAGAGACCCAGTACTTC. The chain uses TRBV11-3 and TRBJ2-5; unclear D gene. The length of the CDR3 is 15 residues. V lost 5 bases and J lost 4, with 17 bases in between. Per germline, CDR1 SGHNT and CDR2 YENEEA.

The genes are TRBV9 and TRBJ1-4, with D possibly TRBD1 on 5 matching bases. The V gene's germline CDR1 is SGDLS and CDR2 YYNGEE. Trimming took off 3 bases at V and 7 bases at J, with 13 bases between the two ends. The length of the CDR3 is 14 residues. The CDR3 nucleotides are TGTGCCAGCAGCGGAGAGTTCGGGGCTGAAAAACTGTTTTTT. This sequence encodes CASSGEFGAEKLFF.